This T cell receptor (beta chain) was sequenced for a study of T cells in Graves' hyperthyroidism and ophthalmopathy. Germline V lookup: CDR1 SGHDT, CDR2 YYEEEE. The CDR3 extends over 11 amino acids. TCR beta CDR3 regions were amplified from RNA transcripts. Researchers ran a first-round RT-PCR on the TCR CDR3 using the HTBI primer set. TCRdb re-analysed the multiplex PCR reads in MiXCR, keeping a single row per CDR3 protein. This repertoire shows 450,000 to 700,000 distinct CDR3 sequences, 46% found once; its top ten account for 15% to 20%. Diagnoses were made from clinical symptoms, serum measures (thyroxine and TRAb), thyroid ultrasound and orbital computed tomography. Findings and limits, study-wide: Blood also showed most of the thyroid clonotypes that were expanded above 0.001. Model output signaled ophthalmopathy a median approximately 6 months ahead of onset. In simple terms, a model built on 13 V-J features told ophthalmopathy apart from stable hyperthyroidism.

As concerns this clonotype: The antigen is undetermined. Sequence at one end of the junction differs from germline and may be a read error.

The chain combines TRBV5-6 with TRBJ2-3; D not certain. Sequenced sample: peripheral blood or thyroid tissue (not recorded which). This clonotype was sampled from an adult woman with Graves' disease, either hyperthyroidism or ophthalmopathy (not recorded which). This chain's CDR3 is CASSTRDTQYF. CDR3 in DNA: TGTGCTAGCAGCACTCGAGATACGCAGTATTTT.